Listed below are T cell receptor beta chains from one sample, sequenced in a study of early T cells in non-severe SARS-CoV-2 infection. TCRdb called the 5' RACE reads again in MiXCR, with one record for every CDR3 protein. This sample has 70,000 to 85,000 distinct CDR3 sequences, with about 12% found just once. Sequenced: whole blood. The origin of the receptors is an adult who was a healthcare worker with PCR-confirmed SARS-CoV-2 infection or an uninfected control (not recorded which). The conserved cysteine and the conserved F or W are not part of the CDR3 here.

V gene,J gene,CDR3 protein
TRBV5-1,TRBJ1-2,ASSLRQGGVRLNYGYT
TRBV7-3,TRBJ2-1,ASSSKAGFSSSYNEQF
TRBV10-3,TRBJ2-3,AIMGRGTDTQY
TRBV11-2,TRBJ2-7,ASSLDWAGGGEQY
TRBV7-9,TRBJ2-1,ASSALRHGNEQF
TRBV5-1,TRBJ2-1,ASSSNEREEVF
TRBV2,TRBJ2-1,ASTSTMDEQF
TRBV21-1,TRBJ2-1,ASRPLWLAGGNEQF
TRBV20-1,TRBJ2-1,SAEGLAGPSYNEQF
TRBV5-3,TRBJ1-2,ARSLGRTRWNYGYT
TRBV5-1,TRBJ2-7,ASSFDGSNPYEQY
TRBV25-1,TRBJ1-1,ASSEIKGYWTEAF
TRBV2,TRBJ1-2,ASSDDLVGGYT
TRBV7-8,TRBJ2-4,ASSLFFNSHDIQY
TRBV6-5,TRBJ2-7,ASSYGRETYEQY
TRBV6-2/TRBV6-3,TRBJ2-7,ASRDAPRTGEQY
TRBV3-1,TRBJ2-3,ASSKTHGPVSTDTQY
TRBV11-3,TRBJ2-1,ASSKGLAGDSSYNEQF
TRBV29-1,TRBJ1-1,SVAEGRSYQEAF
TRBV25-1,TRBJ1-2,ASSVSGLDTYGYT
TRBV10-3,TRBJ2-7,AISESAAGEQY
TRBV4-1,TRBJ2-4,ASSQEGGQDIQY
TRBV30,TRBJ2-7,AWTSESYEQY
TRBV5-1,TRBJ2-1,ASSLEGLTSGEQF
TRBV20-1,TRBJ2-6,SAPIDRGRSSGANVLT
TRBV19,TRBJ2-3,ASSPYSGGATQY
TRBV20-1,TRBJ2-7,SALLAGAHYEQY
TRBV7-8,TRBJ2-6,ASEPGRTGPGSGANVLT
TRBV10-3,TRBJ2-7,AISERGYEQY
TRBV2,TRBJ1-1,ASSEAPSEAF
TRBV6-2/TRBV6-3,TRBJ1-2,ASRSSGDGGYT
TRBV7-9,TRBJ1-3,ASSLGQGDGNTIY
TRBV2,TRBJ1-5,ASSGILGYQPQH
TRBV7-6,TRBJ2-2,ASSYTSGRPTGELF
TRBV5-4,TRBJ2-2,ASSLGITTGELF
TRBV20-1,TRBJ1-2,SASGQGFNYGYT
TRBV11-2,TRBJ2-1,ASSRRPTDYNEQF
TRBV6-4,TRBJ2-1,ASSFLDSPIDEQF
TRBV24-1,TRBJ2-3,ATSVGSSDTQY
TRBV12-3/TRBV12-4,TRBJ2-3,ASSLTSGILDTQY
TRBV18,TRBJ2-6,ASSPAGANVLT